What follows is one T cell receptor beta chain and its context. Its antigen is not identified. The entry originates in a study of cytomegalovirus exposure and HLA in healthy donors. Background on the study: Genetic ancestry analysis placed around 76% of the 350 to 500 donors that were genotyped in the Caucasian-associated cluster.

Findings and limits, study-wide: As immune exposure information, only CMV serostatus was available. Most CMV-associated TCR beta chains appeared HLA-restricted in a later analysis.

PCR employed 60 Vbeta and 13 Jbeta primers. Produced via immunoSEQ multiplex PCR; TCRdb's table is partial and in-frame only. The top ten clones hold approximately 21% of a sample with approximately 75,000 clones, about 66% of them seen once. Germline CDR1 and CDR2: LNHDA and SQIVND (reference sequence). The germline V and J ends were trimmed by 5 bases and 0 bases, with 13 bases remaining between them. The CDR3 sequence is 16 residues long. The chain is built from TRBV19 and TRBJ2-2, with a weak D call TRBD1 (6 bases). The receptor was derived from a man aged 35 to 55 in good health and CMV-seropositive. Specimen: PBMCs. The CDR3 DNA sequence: TGTGCCAGTAGTGCCGACAGGAGACCGAACACCGGGGAGCTGTTTTTT. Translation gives CASSADRRPNTGELFF.